This T cell receptor beta chain was observed in a study of tumor-infiltrating lymphocytes in primary liver carcinoma. Co-extraction of both nucleic acids (RNA and DNA) used roughly 20-34 mg of unsorted bulk tissue. Total RNA (roughly 0.45 ug) served as template for TCR beta cDNA synthesis primed by a constant-region primer. Slightly modified ARM-PCR served as the procedure for the TCR beta libraries. These libraries came from three rounds of nested multiplex PCR. TCRdb processed the multiplex PCR reads anew with MiXCR; each CDR3 protein has one entry. The sample has about 50,000 distinct CDR3 sequences, roughly 80% seen once; the top ten hold around a quarter. The TCR comes from a man in his forties or fifties with primary liver carcinoma and hepatitis B virus infection. The sequenced sample consisted of liver tumor tissue from sampling region 5. Subset denoted: tumor region T5, tumor centre.

The CDR3, as DNA: TGCGCCAACAGACATGCCGACGACGAGCAGTACTTC. It encodes CANRHADDEQYF. The J gene is TRBJ2-7, the V gene TRBV5-1; D is unclear. CDR3 length equals 12 residues. The V and J ends lost 9 bases and 5 bases respectively, with 15 bases between them. The germline V gene has CDR1 SGHRS and CDR2 YFSETQ. The full variable domain, with the rest looked up from reference TRBV5-1 and TRBJ2-7, is KAGVTQTPRYLIKTRGQQVTLSCSPISGHRSVSWYQQTPGQGLQFLFEYFSETQRNKGNFPGRFSGRQFSNSRSEMNVSTLELGDSALYLCANRHADDEQYFGPGTRLTVT.